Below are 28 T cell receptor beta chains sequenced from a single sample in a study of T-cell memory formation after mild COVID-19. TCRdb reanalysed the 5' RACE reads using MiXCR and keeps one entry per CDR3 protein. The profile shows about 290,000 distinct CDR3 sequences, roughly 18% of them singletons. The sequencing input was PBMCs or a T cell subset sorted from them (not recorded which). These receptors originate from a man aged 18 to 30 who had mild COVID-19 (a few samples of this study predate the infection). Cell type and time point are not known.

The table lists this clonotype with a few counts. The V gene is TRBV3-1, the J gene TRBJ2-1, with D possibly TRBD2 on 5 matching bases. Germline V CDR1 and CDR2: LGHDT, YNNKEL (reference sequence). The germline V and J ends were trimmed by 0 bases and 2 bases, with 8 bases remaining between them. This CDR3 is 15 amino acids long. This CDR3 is CASSQDFGTYNEQFF. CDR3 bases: TGTGCCAGCAGCCAAGATTTCGGGACCTACAATGAGCAGTTCTTC.

CDR3 coding DNA: TGTGCCAGCAGTCCTACAGGCCATGGCTACACCTTC. Amino acids: CASSPTGHGYTF. The chain uses TRBV12-3 or TRBV12-4 and TRBJ1-2; D perhaps matches TRBD1 (5 bases). The CDR3 sequence is 12 residues long. V was clipped by 5 bases and J by 6 bases, with 10 bases between them.

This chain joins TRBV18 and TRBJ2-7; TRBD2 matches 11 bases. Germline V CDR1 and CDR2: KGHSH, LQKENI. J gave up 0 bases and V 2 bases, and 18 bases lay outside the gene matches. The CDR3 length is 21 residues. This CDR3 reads CASSPWASTSGEIGPSYEQYF. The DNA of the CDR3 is TGTGCCAGCTCACCATGGGCATCGACTAGCGGGGAAATAGGGCCCTCCTACGAGCAGTACTTC. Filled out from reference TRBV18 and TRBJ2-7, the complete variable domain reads NAGVMQNPRHLVRRRGQEARLRCSPMKGHSHVYWYRQLPEEGLKFMVYLQKENIIDESGMPKERFSAEFPKEGPSILRIQQVVRGDSAAYFCASSPWASTSGEIGPSYEQYFGPGTRLTVT.

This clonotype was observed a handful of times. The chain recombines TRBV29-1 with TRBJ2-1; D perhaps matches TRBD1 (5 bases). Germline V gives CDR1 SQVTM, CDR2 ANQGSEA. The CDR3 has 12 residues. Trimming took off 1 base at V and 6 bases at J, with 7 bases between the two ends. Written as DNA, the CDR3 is TGCAGCGTTGAAGGTCAGGGCAATGAGCAGTTCTTC. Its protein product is CSVEGQGNEQFF.

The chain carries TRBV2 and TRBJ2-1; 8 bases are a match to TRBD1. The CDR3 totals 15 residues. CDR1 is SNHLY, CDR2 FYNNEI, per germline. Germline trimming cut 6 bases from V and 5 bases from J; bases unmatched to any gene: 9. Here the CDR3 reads CASRPRDRSHNEQFF. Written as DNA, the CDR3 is TGTGCCAGCAGGCCCCGGGACAGGAGCCACAATGAGCAGTTCTTC.

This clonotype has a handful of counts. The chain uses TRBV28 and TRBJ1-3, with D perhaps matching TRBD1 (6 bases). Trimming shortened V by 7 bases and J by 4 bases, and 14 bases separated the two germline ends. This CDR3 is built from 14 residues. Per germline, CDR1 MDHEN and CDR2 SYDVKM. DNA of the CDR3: TGTGCCAGCAAGGACAGACGTCGAGGAAACACCATATATTTT. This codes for CASKDRRRGNTIYF.

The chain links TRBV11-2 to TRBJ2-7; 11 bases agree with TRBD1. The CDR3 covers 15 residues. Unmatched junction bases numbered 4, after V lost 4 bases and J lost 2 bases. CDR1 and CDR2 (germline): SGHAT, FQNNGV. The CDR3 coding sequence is TGTGCCAGCAGCTCCGGGACAGGGGGAACCTACGAGCAGTACTTC. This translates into CASSSGTGGTYEQYF.

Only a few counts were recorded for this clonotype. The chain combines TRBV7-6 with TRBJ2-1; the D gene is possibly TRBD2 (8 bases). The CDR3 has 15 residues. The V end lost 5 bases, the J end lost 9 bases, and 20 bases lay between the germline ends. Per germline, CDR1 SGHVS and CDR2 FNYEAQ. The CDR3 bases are TGTGCCAGCAGCCGACAGGGACTAGTTGAGGTTGAGCAGTTCTTC. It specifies CASSRQGLVEVEQFF.

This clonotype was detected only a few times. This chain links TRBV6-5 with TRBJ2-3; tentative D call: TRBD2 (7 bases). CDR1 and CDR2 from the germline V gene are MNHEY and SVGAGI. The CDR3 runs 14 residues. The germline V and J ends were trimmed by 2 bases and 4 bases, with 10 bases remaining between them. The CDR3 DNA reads TGTGCCAGCAGTTACGCGGGGGCCGCAGATACGCAGTATTTT. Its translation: CASSYAGAADTQYF.

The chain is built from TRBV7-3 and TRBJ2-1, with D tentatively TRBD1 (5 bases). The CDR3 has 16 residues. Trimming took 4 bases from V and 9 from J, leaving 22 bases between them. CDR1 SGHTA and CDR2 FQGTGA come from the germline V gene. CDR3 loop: CASSSPRRQSLAEQFF. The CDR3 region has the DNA TGTGCCAGCAGCTCCCCTCGTCGACAGAGTTTAGCTGAGCAGTTCTTC.

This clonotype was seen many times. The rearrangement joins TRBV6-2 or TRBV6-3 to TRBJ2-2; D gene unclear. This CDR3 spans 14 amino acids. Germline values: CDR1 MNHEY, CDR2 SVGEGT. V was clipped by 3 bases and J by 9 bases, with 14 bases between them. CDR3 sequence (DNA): TGTGCCAGCAGTTATACCCTCTCTCCCCGGGAGCTGTTTTTT. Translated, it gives CASSYTLSPRELFF.

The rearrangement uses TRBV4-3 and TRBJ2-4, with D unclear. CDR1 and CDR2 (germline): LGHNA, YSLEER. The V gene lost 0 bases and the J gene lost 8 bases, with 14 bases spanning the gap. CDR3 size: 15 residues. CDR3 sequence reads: CASSQDGRVLDIQYF. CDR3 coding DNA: TGCGCCAGCAGCCAAGATGGTAGGGTTCTGGACATTCAGTACTTC.

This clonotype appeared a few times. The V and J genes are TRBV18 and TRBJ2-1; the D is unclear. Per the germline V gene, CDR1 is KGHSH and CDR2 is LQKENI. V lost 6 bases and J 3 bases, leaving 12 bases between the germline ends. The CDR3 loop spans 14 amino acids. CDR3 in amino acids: CASSLGSDYNEQFF. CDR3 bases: TGTGCCAGCTCCCTAGGGTCGGACTACAATGAGCAGTTCTTC.

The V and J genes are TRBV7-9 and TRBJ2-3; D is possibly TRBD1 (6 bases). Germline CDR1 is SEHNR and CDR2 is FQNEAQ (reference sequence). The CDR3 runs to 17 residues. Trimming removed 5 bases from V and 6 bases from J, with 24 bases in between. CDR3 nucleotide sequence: TGTGCCAGCAGCCCCCTACAGGGTTCGGCGGATGACGATACGCAGTATTTT. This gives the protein CASSPLQGSADDDTQYF.

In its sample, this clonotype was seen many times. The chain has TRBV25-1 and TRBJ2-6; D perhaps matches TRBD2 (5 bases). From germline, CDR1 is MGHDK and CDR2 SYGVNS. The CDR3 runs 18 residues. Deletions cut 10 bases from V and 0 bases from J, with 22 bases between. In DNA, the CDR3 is TGTGCCACCACCGGGGTCCAAGGACGAAGCTCTGGGGCCAACGTCCTGACTTTC. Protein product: CATTGVQGRSSGANVLTF. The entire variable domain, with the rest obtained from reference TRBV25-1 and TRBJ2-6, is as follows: EADIYQTPRYLVIGTGKKITLECSQTMGHDKMYWYQQDPGMELHLIHYSYGVNSTEKGDLSSESTVSRIRTEHFPLTLESARPSHTSQYLCATTGVQGRSSGANVLTFGAGSRLTVL.

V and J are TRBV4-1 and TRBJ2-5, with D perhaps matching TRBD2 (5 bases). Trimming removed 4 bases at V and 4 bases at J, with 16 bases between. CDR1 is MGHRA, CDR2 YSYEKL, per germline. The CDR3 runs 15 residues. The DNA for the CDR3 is TGCGCCAGCAGCCGTCCCTCTACCGGGGTAGAGACCCAGTACTTC. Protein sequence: CASSRPSTGVETQYF.

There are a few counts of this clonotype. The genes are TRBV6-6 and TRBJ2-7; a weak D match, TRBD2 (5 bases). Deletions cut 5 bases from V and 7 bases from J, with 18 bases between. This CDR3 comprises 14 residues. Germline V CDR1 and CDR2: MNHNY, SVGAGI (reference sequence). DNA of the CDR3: TGTGCCAGCAGTCCCCCCGGGTCCCGGAGGGAGCAGTACTTC. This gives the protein CASSPPGSRREQYF.

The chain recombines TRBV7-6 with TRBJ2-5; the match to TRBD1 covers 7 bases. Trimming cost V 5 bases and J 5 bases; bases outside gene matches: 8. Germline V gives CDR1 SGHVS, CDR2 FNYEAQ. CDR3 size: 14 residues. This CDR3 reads CASSPGQEWETQYF. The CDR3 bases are TGTGCCAGCAGCCCCGGACAGGAATGGGAGACCCAGTACTTC.

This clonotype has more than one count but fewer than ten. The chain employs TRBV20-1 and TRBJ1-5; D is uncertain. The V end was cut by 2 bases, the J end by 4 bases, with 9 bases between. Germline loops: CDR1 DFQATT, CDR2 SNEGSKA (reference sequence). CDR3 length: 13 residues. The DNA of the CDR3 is TGCAGTGCTAGACGGTCTAATAATCAGCCCCAGCATTTT. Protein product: CSARRSNNQPQHF.

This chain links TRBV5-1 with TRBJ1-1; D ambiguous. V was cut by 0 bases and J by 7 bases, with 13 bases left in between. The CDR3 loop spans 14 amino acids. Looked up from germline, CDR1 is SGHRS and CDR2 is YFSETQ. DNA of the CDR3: TGCGCCAGCAGCTTGGGAGGGCAGGCGGTTGAAGCTTTCTTT. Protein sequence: CASSLGGQAVEAFF.

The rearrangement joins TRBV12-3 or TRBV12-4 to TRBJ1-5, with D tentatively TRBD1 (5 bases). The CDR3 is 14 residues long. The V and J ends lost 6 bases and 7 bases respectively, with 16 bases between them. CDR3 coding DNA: TGTGCCAGCAGGCGGGGGTCGGCTGGACAGCCCCAGCATTTT. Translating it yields CASRRGSAGQPQHF.

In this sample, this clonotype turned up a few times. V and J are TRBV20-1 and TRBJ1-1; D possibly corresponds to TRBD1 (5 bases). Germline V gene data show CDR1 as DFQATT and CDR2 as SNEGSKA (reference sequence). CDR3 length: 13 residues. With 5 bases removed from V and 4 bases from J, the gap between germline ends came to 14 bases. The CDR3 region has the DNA TGCAGTGCTCAAACGCCGGGGGGCACTGAAGCTTTCTTT. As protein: CSAQTPGGTEAFF.

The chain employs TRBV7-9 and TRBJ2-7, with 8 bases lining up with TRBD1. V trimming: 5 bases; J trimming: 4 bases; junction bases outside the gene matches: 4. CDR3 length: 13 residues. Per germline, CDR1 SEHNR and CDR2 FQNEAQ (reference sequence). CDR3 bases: TGTGCCAGCAGCCCGAGACAGGGGTACGAGCAGTACGTC. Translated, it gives CASSPRQGYEQYV.

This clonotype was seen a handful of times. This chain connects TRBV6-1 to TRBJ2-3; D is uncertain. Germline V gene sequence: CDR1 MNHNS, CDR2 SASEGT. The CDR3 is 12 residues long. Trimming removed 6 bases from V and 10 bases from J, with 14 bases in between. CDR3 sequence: CASSPRGLAQYF. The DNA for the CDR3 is TGTGCCAGCAGCCCCCGTGGGTTGGCGCAGTATTTT.

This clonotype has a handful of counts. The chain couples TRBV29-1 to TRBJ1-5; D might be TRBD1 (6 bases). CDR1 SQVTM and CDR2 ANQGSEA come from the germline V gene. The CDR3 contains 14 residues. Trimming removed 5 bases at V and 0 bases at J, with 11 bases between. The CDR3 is CSVLTGPSNQPQHF. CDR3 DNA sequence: TGCAGCGTTCTGACAGGTCCTAGCAATCAGCCCCAGCATTTT.

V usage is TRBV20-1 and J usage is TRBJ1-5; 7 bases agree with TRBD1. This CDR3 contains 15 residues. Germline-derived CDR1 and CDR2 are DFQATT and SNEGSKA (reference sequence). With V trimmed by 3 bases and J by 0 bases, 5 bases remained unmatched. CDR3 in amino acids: CSARDRQGSNQPQHF. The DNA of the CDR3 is TGCAGTGCTAGGGACCGACAGGGTAGCAATCAGCCCCAGCATTTT.

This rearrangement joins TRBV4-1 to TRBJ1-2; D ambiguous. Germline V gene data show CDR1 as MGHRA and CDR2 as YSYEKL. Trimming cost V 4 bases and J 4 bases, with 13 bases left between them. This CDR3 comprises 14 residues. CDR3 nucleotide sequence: TGCGCCAGCAGCCTTGACTCGATAGGCTATGGCTACACCTTC. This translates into CASSLDSIGYGYTF.

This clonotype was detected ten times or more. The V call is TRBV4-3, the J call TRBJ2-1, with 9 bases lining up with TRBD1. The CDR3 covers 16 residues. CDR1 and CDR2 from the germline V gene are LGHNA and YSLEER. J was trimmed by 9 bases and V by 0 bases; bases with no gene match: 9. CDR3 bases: TGCGCCAGCAGCCAAGATTCCAGGACAGGGGAATTTGAGCAGTTCTTC. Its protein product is CASSQDSRTGEFEQFF.